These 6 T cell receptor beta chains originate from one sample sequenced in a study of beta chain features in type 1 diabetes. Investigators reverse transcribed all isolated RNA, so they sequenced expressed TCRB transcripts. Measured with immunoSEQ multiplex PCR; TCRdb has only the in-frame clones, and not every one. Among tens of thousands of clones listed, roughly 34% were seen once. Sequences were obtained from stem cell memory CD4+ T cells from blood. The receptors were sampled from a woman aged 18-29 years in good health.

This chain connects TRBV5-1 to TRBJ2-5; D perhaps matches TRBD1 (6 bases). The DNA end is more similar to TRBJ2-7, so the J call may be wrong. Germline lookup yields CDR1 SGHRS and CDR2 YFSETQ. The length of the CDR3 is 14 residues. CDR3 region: CASSLGGPSYEQYF. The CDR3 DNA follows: TGCGCCAGCAGCTTGGGGGGGCCTAGTTACGAGCAGTACTTC.

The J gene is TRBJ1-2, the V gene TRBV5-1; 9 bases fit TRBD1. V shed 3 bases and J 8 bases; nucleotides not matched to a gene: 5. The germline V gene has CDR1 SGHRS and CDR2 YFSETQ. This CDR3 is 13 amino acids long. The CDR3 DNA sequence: TGCGCCAGCAGCTGGGGGACAGGGAAAGGCTACACCTTC. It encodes CASSWGTGKGYTF.

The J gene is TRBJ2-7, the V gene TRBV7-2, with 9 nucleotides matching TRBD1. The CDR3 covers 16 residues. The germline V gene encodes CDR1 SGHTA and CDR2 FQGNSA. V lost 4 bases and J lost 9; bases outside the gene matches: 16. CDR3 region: CASSSPNRGQGSGQYF. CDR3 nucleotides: TGTGCCAGCAGCTCGCCAAATCGGGGACAGGGAAGCGGGCAGTACTTC.

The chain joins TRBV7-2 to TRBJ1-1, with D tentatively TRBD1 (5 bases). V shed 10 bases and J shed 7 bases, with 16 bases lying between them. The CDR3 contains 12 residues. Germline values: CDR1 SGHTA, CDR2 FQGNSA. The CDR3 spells CATRQGADEAFF. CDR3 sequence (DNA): TGTGCCACGCGGCAGGGCGCTGATGAAGCTTTCTTT.

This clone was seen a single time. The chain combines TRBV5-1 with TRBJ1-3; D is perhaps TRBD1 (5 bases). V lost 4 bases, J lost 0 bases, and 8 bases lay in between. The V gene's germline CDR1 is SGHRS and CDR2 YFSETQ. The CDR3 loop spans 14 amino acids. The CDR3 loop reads CASSADNSGNTIYF. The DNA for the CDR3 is TGCGCCAGCAGCGCGGACAACTCTGGAAACACCATATATTTT.

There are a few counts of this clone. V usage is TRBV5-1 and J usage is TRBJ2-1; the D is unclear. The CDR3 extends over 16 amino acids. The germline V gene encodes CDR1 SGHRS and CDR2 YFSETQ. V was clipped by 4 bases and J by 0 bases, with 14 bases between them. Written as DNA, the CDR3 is TGCGCCAGCAGCCAATTAGCAGTCATCTCCTACAATGAGCAGTTCTTC. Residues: CASSQLAVISYNEQFF.